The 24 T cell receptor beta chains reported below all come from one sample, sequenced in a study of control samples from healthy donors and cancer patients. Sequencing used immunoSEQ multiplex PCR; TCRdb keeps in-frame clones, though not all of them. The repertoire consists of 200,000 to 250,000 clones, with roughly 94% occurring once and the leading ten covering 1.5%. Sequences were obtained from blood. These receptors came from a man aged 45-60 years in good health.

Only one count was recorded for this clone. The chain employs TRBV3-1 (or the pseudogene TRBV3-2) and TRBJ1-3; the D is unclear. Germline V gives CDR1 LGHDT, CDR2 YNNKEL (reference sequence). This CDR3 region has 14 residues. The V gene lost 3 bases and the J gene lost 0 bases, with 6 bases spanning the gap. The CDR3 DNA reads TGTGCCAGCAGCCAGAGTAACTCTGGAAACACCATATATTTT. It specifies CASSQSNSGNTIYF.

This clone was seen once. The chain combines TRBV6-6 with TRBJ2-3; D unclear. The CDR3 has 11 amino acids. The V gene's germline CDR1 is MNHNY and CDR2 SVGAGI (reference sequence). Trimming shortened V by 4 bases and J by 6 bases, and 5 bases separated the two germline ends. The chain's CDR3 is CASSFGDTQYF. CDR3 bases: TGTGCCAGCAGTTTCGGGGATACGCAGTATTTT.

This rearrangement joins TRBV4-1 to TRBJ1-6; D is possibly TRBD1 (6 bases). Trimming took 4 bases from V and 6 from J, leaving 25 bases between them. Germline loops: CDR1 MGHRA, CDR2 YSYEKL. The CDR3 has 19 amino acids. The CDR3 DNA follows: TGCGCCAGCAGCCGCCTAGGGACCCTCGGGGGGGCTTTTAATTCACCCCTCCACTTT. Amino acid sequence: CASSRLGTLGGAFNSPLHF.

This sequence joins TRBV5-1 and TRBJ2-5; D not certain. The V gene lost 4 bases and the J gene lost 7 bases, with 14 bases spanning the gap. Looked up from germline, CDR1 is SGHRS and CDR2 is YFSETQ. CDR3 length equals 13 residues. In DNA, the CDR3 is TGCGCCAGCAGCCCTCTCAGCTGGGGGACCCAGTACTTC. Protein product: CASSPLSWGTQYF. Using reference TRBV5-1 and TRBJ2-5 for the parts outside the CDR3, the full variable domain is KAGVTQTPRYLIKTRGQQVTLSCSPISGHRSVSWYQQTPGQGLQFLFEYFSETQRNKGNFPGRFSGRQFSNSRSEMNVSTLELGDSALYLCASSPLSWGTQYFGPGTRLLVL.

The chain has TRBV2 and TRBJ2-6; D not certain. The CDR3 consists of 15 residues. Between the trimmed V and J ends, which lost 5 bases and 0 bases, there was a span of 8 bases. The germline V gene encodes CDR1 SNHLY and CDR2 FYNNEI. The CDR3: CASSMQLSGANVLTF. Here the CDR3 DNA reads TGTGCCAGCAGTATGCAGCTCTCTGGGGCCAACGTCCTGACTTTC.

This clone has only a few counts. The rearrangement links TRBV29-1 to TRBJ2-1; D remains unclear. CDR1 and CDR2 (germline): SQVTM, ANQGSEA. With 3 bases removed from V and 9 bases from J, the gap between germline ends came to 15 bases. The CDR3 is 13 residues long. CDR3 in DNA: TGCAGCGTTGATAGTAGTAGGAGAAGTGAGCAGTTCTTC. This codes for CSVDSSRRSEQFF.

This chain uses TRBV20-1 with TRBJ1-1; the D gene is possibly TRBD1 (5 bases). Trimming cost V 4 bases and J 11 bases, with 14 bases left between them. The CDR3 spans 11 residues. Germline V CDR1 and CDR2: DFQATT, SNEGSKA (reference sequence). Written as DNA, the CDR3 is TGCAGTGCTAAGGGGCCCGGTAGGGCTTTCTTT. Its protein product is CSAKGPGRAFF.

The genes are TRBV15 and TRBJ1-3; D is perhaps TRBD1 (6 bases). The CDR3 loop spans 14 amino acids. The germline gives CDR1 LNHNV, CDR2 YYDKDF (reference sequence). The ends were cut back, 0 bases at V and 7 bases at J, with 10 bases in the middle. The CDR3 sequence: CATSRDTDSNTIYF. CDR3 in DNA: TGTGCCACCAGCAGAGATACGGACAGTAACACCATATATTTT. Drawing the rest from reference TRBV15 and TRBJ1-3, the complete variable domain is DAMVIQNPRYQVTQFGKPVTLSCSQTLNHNVMYWYQQKSSQAPKLLFHYYDKDFNNEADTPDNFQSRRPNTSFCFLDIRSPGLGDTAMYLCATSRDTDSNTIYFGEGSWLTVV.

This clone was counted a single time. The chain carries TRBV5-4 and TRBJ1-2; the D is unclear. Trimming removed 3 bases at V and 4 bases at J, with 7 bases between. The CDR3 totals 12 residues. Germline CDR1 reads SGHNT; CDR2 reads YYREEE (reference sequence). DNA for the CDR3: TGTGCCAGCAGCTACAACAGCTATGGCTACACCTTC. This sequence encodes CASSYNSYGYTF.

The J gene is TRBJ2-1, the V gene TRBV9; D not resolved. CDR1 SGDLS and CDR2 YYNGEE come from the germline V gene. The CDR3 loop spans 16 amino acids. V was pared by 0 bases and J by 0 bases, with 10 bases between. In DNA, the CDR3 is TGTGCCAGCAGCGTAGGGTGGGGAAGCTCCTACAATGAGCAGTTCTTC. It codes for CASSVGWGSSYNEQFF.

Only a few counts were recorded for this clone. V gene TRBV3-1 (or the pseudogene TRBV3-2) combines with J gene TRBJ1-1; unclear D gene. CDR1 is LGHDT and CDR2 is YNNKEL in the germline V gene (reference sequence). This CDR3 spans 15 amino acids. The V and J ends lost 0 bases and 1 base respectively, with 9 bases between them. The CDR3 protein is CASSQDFRENTEAFF. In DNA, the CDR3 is TGTGCCAGCAGCCAAGATTTCAGAGAGAACACTGAAGCTTTCTTT.

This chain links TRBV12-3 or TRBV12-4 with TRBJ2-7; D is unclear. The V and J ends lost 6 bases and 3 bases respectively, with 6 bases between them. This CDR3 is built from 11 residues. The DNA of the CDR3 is TGTGCCAGCAGCGAGTTCTACGAGCAGTACTTC. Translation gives CASSEFYEQYF.

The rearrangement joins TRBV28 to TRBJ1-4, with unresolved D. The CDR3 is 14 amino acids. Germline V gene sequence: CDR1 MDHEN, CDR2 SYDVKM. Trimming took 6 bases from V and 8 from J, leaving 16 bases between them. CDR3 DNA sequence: TGTGCCAGCAGCCAGGACGGAATAAAGGAAAAACTGTTTTTT. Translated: CASSQDGIKEKLFF.

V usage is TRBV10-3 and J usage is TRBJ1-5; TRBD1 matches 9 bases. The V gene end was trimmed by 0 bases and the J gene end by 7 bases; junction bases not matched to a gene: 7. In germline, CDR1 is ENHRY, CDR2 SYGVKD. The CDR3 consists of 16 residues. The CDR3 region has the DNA TGTGCCATCAGTGAGTCGATACAGGGGGCGGGACAGCCCCAGCATTTT. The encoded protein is CAISESIQGAGQPQHF.

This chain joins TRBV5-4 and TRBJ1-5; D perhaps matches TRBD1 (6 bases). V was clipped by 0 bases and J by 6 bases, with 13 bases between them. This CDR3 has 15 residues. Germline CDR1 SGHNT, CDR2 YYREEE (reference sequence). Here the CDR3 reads CASSLDTGGGQPQHF. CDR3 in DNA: TGTGCCAGCAGCTTGGATACCGGGGGCGGTCAGCCCCAGCATTTT. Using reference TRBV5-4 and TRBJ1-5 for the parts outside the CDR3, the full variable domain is ETGVTQSPTHLIKTRGQQVTLRCSSQSGHNTVSWYQQALGQGPQFIFQYYREEENGRGNFPPRFSGLQFPNYSSELNVNALELDDSALYLCASSLDTGGGQPQHFGDGTRLSIL.

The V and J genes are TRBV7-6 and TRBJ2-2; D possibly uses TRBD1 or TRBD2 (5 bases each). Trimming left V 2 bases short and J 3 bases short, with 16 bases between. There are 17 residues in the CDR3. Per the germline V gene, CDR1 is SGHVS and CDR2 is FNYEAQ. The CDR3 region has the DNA TGTGCCAGCAGCTTAAGGGCACAGGAGGTTTACACCGGGGAGCTGTTTTTT. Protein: CASSLRAQEVYTGELFF. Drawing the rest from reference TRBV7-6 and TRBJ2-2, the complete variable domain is GAGVSQSPRYKVTKRGQDVALRCDPISGHVSLYWYRQALGQGPEFLTYFNYEAQQDKSGLPNDRFSAERPEGSISTLTIQRTEQRDSAMYRCASSLRAQEVYTGELFFGEGSRLTVL.

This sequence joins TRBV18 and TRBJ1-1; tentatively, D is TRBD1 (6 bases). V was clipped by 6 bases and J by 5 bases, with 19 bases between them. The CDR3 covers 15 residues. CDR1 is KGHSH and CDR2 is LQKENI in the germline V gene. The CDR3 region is CASSPQRGWNTEAFF. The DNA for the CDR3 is TGTGCCAGCTCCCCTCAGAGGGGGTGGAATACTGAAGCTTTCTTT.

CDR3 protein: CAWMGTGLEKLFF. The CDR3 DNA sequence: TGTGCCTGGATGGGGACAGGGCTTGAAAAACTGTTTTTT. This sequence joins TRBV30 and TRBJ1-4; 9 bases fit TRBD1. The CDR3 length is 13 residues. The junction had 4 bases not matched to a gene; V was cut back by 4 bases and J by 7 bases. CDR1 and CDR2 from the germline V gene are GTSNPN and SVGIG (reference sequence).

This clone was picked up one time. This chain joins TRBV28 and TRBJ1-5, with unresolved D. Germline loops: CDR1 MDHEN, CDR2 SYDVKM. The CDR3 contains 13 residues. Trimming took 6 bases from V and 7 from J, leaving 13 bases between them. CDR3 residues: CASRGFKGQPQHF. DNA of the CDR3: TGTGCCAGCAGGGGATTTAAGGGCCAGCCCCAGCATTTT.

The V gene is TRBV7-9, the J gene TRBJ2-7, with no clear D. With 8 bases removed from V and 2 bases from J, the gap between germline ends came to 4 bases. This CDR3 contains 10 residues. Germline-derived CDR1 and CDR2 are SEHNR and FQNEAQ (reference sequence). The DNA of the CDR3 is TGTGCCAGCCCGACCTACGAGCAGTACTTC. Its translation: CASPTYEQYF.

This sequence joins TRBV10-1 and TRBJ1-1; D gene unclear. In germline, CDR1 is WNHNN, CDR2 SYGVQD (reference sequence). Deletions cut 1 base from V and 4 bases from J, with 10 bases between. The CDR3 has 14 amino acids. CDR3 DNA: TGCGCCAGCAGTGAGTACCCCTTCTCCACTGAAGCTTTCTTT. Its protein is CASSEYPFSTEAFF.

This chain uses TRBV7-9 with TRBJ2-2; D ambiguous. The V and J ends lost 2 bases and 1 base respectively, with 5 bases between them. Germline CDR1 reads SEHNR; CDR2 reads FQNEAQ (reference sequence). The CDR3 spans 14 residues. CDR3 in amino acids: CASSLNRNTGELFF. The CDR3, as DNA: TGTGCCAGCAGCTTAAACAGGAACACCGGGGAGCTGTTTTTT.

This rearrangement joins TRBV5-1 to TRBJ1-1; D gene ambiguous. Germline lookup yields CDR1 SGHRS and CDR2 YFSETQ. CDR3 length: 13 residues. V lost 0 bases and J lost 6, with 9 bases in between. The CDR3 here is CASSLDPASEAFF. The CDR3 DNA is TGCGCCAGCAGCTTGGATCCGGCATCTGAAGCTTTCTTT.

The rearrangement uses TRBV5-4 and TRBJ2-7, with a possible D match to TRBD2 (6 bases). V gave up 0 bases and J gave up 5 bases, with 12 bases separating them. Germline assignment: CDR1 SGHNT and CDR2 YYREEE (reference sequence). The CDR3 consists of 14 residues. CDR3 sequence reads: CASSLVGGPDEQYF. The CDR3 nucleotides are TGTGCCAGCAGCTTGGTCGGAGGGCCGGACGAGCAGTACTTC.